Below, one T cell receptor beta chain is given with its context. Its antigen is undetermined. The data are from a study of OX40 agonist ivuxolimab in advanced cancers. Overall study: Dose-escalation patients were diagnosed with hepatocellular carcinoma, melanoma, renal cell cancer or head and neck cancer.

CDR3 length equals 15 residues. CDR1 is SGHRS and CDR2 is YFSETQ in the germline V gene. The J segment lost 5 bases and the V segment lost 3 bases, leaving 9 bases of the junction unmatched. Notes on the study in general: CD8+ T cells showed, on average, more clonal expansion than CD4+ cells.

Sequencing used immunoSEQ multiplex PCR; TCRdb keeps in-frame clones, though not all of them. The sample yields some 77,000 clones, around 88% seen once. The material sequenced was CD4+ or CD8+ T cells sorted from blood, taken in a trial of the OX40 agonist ivuxolimab. The gene calls are TRBV5-1 and TRBJ2-7, with 9 bases fitting TRBD1. The TCR originated in an adult with an advanced solid tumor such as melanoma, head and neck, liver or kidney cancer. Here the CDR3 reads CASSSTGQGKNEQYF. The DNA for the CDR3 is TGCGCCAGCAGCTCCACGGGACAGGGTAAGAACGAGCAGTACTTC. Full variable domain (rest looked up from reference TRBV5-1 and TRBJ2-7): KAGVTQTPRYLIKTRGQQVTLSCSPISGHRSVSWYQQTPGQGLQFLFEYFSETQRNKGNFPGRFSGRQFSNSRSEMNVSTLELGDSALYLCASSSTGQGKNEQYFGPGTRLTVT.